This T cell receptor (beta chain) was retrieved from a study of blood T cell repertoires in COVID-19 (dated by TCRdb to the early 2020s). Turning to the overall study: Samples from collaborators originated in the United States, Italy and Spain and spanned both the acute and convalescent phases of COVID-19. Where HLA class I and class II types were available, the types were taken from metadata supplied by the sample provider, not from assay-based typing. A de-identified subject ID, COVID-19 status, age in years and sex were almost always included in the sample metadata. Deeply sampled blood TCRbeta repertoires from subjects exposed to, actively infected with, or recovered from COVID-19 were included in the dataset. The repertoires were made available in a free public database intended to serve as a resource for research on the immune response to SARS-CoV-2. The prospective study material was composed of cDNA or gDNA derived from T cells, B-cell-depleted T cells, or PBMCs. Samples came from the ongoing ImmuneRACE study (first 160 participants) plus 1,254 subjects from 6 global collaborators. Results the study describes overall, beyond this receptor: The amount of clinical and demographic metadata varied by source and participant and was provided uncurated.

TCRbeta CDR3 regions were amplified from genomic DNA using the immunoSEQ Assay, a bias-controlled multiplex PCR. The source study handled its data this way. Within the assay, amplification of reference gene primers was used to estimate how many nucleated cells each sample contained. To quantify the absolute abundance of each unique TCRbeta CDR3 rearrangement, sequence reads were collapsed and filtered. Productive Simpson clonality was computed per sample as the square root of Simpson's diversity index over productive rearrangements. TCRdb stores this immuneACCESS table with in-frame sequences only. Part of the clones is absent; in the studies checked, under half of the shortfall reflects unresolved V genes, and no reason is known for the rest. The V and J calls and the clone size are those of that table, but D and trimming were determined from the DNA. The table for this sample lists fewer than 85,000 clones; 80% to 90% of them were counted only once. Approximately 4.4% of the sample rests with the top ten.

A word on this clone: The antigen it recognizes is unknown. Base qualities are not at hand, and no much larger clone is one base apart.

Whole blood was collected in K2EDTA tubes by collaborating institutions according to the institutions' own protocols. For TCRbeta analysis, collaborators shipped samples as frozen whole blood, isolated PBMCs, or DNA extracted from either of those sample types. The TCR comes from a man aged 50-60 years with active COVID-19. What was sequenced was peripheral blood.

The CDR3 is CASSLRQGAGIRVAFF. Here is the DNA: TGCGCCAGCAGCTTGCGACAGGGGGCGGGAATTCGGGTAGCTTTCTTT. The chain links TRBV5-1 with TRBJ1-1; a stretch of 10 junction bases matches TRBD1. For CDR1 and CDR2, the germline V gene lists SGHRS and YFSETQ. Germline trimming: 1 base from V, 10 bases from J; junction bases outside gene matches: 13. The CDR3 measures 16 amino acids from cysteine to phenylalanine. Kept here is only the CDR3 DNA, which spans 48 bases and is read in frame from base 1.